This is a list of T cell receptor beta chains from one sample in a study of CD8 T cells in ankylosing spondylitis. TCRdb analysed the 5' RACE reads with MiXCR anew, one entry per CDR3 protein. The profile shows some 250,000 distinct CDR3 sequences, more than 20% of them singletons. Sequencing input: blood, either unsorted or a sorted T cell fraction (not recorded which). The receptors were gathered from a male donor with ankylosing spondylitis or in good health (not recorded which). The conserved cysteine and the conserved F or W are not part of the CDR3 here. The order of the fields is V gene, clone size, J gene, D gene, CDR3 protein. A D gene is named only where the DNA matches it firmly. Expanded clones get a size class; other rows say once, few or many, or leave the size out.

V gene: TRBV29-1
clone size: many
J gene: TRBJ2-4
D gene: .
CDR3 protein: SVVGLAKNIQY

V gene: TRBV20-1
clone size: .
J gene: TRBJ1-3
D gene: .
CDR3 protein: SASEVSGNTIY

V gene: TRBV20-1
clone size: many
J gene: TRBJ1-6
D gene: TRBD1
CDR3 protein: SARTGTAISPLH

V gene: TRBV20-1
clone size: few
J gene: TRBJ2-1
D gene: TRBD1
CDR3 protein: SALGKQGNEQF

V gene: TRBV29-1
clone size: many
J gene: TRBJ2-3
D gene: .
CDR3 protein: SLRFEGLGTDTQY

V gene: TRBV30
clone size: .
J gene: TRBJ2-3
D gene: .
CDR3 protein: AWSVNVGTDTQY

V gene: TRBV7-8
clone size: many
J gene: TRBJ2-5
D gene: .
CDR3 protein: ASRRLGKETQY

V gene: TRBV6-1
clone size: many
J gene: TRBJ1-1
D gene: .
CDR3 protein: ASNNRGGRNTEAF

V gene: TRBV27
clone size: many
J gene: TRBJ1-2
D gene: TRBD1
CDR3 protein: ASSEPGQVNYGYT

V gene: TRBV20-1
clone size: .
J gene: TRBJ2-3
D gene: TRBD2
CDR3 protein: SAPSQMRAGGPRTDTQY

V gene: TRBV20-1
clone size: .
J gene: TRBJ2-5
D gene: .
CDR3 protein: SARIGQSQETQY

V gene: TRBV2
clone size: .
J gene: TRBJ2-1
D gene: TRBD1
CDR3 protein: ASRSRQGNNEQF

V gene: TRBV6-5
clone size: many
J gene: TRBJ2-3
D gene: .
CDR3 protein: ASSYSFLDTQY

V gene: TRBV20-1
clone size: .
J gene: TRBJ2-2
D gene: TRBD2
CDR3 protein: SAPGLAGGVKTGELF

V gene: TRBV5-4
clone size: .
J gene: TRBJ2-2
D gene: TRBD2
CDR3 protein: ASSRVAGGTNTGELF

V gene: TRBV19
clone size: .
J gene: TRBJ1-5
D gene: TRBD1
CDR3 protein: ASSTTKTGQATSHPQH

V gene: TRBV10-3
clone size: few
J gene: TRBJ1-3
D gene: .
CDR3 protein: AISETSGGSGNTIY

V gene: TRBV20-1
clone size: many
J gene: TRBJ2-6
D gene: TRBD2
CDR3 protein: SARRELAGLSGANVLT

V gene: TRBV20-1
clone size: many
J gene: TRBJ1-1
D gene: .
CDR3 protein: SARDRLRGTTF

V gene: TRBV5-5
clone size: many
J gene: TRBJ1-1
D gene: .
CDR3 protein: ASSLAGPVNTEAF

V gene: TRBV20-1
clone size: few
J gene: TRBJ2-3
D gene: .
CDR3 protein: SNQRGVDTQY

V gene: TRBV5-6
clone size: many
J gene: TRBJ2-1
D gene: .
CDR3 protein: ASSKHRNEQF

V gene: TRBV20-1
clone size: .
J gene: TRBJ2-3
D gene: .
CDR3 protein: SARIGQVLGDTQY

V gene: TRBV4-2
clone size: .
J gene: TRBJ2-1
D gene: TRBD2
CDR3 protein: ASSQVASGGLSSYNEQF

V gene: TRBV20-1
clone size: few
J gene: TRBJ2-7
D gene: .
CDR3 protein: SARDQGRGEQY

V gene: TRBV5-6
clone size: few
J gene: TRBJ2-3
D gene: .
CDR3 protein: ASSFGTVKGSDTQY

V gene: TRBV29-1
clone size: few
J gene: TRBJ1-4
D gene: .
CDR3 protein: SVARASNEKLF

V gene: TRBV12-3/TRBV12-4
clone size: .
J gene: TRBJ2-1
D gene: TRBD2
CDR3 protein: ASSPTSGGARDEQF

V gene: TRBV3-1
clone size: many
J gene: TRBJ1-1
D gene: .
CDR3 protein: ASSHRGTEAF

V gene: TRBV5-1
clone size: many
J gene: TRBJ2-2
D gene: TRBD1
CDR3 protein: ASSGQGVNTGELF